The sequence of this T cell receptor (beta chain) was determined in a study of blood T cell repertoires in COVID-19. This clone occurred once. The CDR3 consists of 13 residues. V gave up 8 bases and J gave up 4 bases; unmatched junction bases: 4. Germline lookup yields CDR1 MNHEY and CDR2 SMNVEV (reference sequence). The method was immunoSEQ multiplex PCR; TCRdb's version includes in-frame clones alone and lacks a portion of them. The table lists 180,000 or so clones, roughly 85% of them singletons, with 5% to 8% in the top ten. The clonotype comes from a man in his forties who had recovered from COVID-19. Material for sequencing was PBMCs or T cells enriched from blood (not recorded which). The rearrangement uses TRBV27 and TRBJ2-7; 11 nucleotides align to TRBD1. The CDR3 region has the DNA TGTGCCAGCGCGGGGACAGGGGGATACGAGCAGTACTTC. This encodes CASAGTGGYEQYF.